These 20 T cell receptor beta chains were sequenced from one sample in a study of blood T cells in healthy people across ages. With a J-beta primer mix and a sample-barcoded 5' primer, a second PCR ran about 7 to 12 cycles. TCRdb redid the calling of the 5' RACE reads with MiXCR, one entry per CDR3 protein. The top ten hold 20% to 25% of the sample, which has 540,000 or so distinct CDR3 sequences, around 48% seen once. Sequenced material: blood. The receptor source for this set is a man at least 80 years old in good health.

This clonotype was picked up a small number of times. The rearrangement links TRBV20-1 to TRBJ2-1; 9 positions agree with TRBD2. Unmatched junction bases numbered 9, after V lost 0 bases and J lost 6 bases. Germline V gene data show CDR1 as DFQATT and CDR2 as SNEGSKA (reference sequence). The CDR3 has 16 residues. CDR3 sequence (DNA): TGCAGTGCTAGAGATTTCAGCGGGAGGACGTCCAATGAGCAGTTCTTC. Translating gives CSARDFSGRTSNEQFF.

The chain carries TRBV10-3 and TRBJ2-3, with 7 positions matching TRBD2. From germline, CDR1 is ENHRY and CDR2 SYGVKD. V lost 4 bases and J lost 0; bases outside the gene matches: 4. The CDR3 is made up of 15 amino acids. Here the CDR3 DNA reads TGTGCCATCAGTGGCTCTAGCGGAAGCACAGATACGCAGTATTTT. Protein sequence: CAISGSSGSTDTQYF.

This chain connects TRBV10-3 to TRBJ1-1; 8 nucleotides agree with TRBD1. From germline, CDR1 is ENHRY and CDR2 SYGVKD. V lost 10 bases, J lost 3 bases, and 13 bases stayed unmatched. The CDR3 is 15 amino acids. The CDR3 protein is CATRLDRGWDTEAFF. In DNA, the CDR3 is TGTGCCACCAGACTTGACAGGGGCTGGGACACTGAAGCTTTCTTT.

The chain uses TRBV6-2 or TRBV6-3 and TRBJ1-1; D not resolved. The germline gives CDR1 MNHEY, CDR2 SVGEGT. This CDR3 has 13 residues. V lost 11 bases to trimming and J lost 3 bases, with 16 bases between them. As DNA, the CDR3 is TGTGCCGGTGCGTACGGTGGACACACTGAAGCTTTCTTT. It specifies CAGAYGGHTEAFF.

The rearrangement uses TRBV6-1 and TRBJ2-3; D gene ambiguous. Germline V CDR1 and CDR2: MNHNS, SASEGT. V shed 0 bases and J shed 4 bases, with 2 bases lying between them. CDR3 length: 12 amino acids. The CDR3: CASSEAPDTQYF. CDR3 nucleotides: TGTGCCAGCAGTGAAGCCCCAGATACGCAGTATTTT.

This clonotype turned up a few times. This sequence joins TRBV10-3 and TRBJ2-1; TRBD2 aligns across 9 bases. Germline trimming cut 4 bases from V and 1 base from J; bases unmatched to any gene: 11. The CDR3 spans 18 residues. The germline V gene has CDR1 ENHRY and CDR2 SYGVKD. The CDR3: CAISVIPQAGGSYNEQFF. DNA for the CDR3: TGTGCCATCAGTGTCATCCCTCAAGCGGGAGGTTCCTACAATGAGCAGTTCTTC.

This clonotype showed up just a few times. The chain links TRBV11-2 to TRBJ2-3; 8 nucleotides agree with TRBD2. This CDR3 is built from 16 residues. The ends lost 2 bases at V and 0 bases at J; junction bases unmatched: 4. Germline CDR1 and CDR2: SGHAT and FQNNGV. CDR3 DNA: TGTGCCAGCAGCTTAATGATAGCGGGAAGCACAGATACGCAGTATTTT. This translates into CASSLMIAGSTDTQYF.

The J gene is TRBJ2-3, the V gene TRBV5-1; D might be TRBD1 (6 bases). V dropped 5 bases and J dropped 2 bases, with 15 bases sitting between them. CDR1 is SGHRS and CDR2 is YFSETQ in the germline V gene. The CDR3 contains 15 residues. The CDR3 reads CASSSRDIHTDTQYF. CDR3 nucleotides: TGCGCCAGCAGTTCCCGGGACATACACACAGATACGCAGTATTTT.

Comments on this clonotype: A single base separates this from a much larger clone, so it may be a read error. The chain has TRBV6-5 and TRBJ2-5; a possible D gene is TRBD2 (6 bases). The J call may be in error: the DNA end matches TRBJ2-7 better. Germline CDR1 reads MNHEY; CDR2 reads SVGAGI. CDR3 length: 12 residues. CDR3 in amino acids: CTSSGRPYEQYF. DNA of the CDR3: TGTACCAGCAGCGGGCGGCCCTACGAGCAGTACTTC.

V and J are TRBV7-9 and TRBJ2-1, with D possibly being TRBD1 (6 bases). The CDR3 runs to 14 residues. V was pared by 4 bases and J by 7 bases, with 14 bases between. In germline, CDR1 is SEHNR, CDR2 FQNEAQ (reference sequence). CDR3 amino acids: CASSSQGKGNEQFF. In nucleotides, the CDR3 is TGTGCCAGCAGCTCTCAGGGGAAGGGTAATGAGCAGTTCTTC. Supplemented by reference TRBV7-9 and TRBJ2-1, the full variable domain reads DTGVSQNPRHKITKRGQNVTFRCDPISEHNRLYWYRQTLGQGPEFLTYFQNEAQLEKSRLLSDRFSAERPKGSFSTLEIQRTEQGDSAMYLCASSSQGKGNEQFFGPGTRLTVL.

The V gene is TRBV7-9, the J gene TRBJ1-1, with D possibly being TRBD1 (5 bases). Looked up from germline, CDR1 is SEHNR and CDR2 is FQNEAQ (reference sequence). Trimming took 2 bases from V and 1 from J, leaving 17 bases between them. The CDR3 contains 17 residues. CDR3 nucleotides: TGTGCCAGCAGCTTATGGGGGATGAGAGGGAGGAACACTGAAGCTTTCTTT. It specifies CASSLWGMRGRNTEAFF.

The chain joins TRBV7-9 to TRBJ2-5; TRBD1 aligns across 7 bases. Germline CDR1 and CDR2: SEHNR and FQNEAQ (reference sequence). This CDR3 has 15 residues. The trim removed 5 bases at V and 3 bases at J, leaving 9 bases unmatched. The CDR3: CASSPYRGWEETQYF. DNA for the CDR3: TGTGCCAGCAGCCCCTACAGGGGCTGGGAAGAGACCCAGTACTTC.

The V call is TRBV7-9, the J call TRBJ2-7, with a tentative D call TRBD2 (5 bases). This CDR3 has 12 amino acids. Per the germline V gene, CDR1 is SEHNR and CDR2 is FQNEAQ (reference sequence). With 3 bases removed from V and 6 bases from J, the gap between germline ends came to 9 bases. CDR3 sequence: CASSFGSSEQYF. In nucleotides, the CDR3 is TGTGCCAGCAGCTTTGGGAGCTCCGAGCAGTACTTC.

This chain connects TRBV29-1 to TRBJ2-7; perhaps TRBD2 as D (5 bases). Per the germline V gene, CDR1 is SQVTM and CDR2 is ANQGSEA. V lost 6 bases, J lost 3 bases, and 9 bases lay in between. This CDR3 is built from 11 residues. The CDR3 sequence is CSVGLDYEQYF. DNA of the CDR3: TGCAGCGTAGGACTGGACTACGAGCAGTACTTC.

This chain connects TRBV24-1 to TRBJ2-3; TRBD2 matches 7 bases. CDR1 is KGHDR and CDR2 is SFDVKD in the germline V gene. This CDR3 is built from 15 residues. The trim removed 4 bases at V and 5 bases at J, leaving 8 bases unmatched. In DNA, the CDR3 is TGTGCCACCAGTGACGAATTTCGGGGGGAAGATACGCAGTATTTT. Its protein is CATSDEFRGEDTQYF.

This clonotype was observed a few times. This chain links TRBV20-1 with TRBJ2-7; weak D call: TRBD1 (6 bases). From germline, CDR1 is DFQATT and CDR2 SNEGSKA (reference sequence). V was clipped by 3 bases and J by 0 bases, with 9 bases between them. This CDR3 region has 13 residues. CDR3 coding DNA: TGCAGTGCTAGTGGACAGAGCTCCTACGAGCAGTACTTC. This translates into CSASGQSSYEQYF.

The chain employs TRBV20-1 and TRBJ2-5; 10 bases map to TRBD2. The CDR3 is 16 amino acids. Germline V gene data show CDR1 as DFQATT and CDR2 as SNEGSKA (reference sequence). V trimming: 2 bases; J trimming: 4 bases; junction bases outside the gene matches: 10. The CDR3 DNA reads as TGCAGTGCTAGATTCGCGGCCAGCGGGAGGGCAGAGACCCAGTACTTC. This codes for CSARFAASGRAETQYF.

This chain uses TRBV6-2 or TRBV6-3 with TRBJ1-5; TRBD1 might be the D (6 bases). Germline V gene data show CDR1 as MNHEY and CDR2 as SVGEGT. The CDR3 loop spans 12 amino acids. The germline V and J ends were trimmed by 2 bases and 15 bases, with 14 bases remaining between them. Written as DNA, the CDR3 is TGTGCCAGCAGTTACGGGGGGCCCCACCTGCATTTT. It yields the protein CASSYGGPHLHF.

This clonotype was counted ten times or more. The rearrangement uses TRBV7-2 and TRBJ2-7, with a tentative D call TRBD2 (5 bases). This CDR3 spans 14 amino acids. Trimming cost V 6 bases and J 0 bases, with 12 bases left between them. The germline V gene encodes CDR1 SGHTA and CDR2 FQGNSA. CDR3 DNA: TGTGCCAGCAGTTCGTCCGGGAACTCCTACGAGCAGTACTTC. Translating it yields CASSSSGNSYEQYF.

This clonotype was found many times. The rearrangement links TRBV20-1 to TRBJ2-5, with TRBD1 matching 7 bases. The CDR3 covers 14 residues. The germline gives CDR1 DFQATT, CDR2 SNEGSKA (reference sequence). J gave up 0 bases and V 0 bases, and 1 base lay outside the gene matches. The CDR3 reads CSARDDRDQETQYF. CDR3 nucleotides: TGCAGTGCTAGAGACGACAGGGACCAAGAGACCCAGTACTTC.